Below, one T cell receptor beta chain is given with its context. Its antigen is undetermined. CDR1 and CDR2 (germline): SGHAT, FQNNGV. The CDR3 loop spans 15 amino acids. Losses at the gene ends were 5 bases for V and 5 bases for J; bases not matched to a gene: 6. The protocol attached unique molecular identifiers to individual cDNA molecules. TCRdb passed the 5' RACE reads through MiXCR, listing each CDR3 protein once. This sample yields about 58,000 distinct CDR3 sequences, of which 9.5% to 15% are seen a single time; 3% to 4.5% belongs to the top ten. The sample originates from a study of early T cells in non-severe SARS-CoV-2 infection. Study information: Chains from this unsorted whole-blood bulk RNA could not be paired. Findings and limits, study-wide: VDJdb-based matching was biased toward anti-spike CD8 responses and missed private and CD4 specificities.

The TCR was taken from an adult who was a healthcare worker with PCR-confirmed SARS-CoV-2 infection or an uninfected control (not recorded which). What was sequenced was whole blood. The rearrangement joins TRBV11-2 to TRBJ1-6; 7 bases match TRBD1. The CDR3 protein is CASSEGQAHNSPLHF. The DNA of the CDR3 is TGTGCCAGCAGCGAAGGACAGGCTCATAATTCACCCCTCCACTTT.